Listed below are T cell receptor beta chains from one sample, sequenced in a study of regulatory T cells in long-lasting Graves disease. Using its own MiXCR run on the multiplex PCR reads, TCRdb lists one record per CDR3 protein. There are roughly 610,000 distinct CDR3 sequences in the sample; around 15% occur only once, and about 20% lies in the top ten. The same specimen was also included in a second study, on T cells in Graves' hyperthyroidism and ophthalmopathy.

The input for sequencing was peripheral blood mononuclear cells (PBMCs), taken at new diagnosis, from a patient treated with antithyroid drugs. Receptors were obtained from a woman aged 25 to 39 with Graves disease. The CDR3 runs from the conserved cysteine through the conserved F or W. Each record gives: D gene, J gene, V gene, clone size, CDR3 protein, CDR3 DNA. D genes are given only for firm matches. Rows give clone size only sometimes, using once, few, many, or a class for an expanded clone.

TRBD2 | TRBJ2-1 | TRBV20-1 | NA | CSARDLASGRPEQFF | TGCAGTGCTAGAGATCTCGCTAGCGGGAGACCTGAGCAGTTCTTC
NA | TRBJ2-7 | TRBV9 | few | CASNPISYEQYF | TGTGCCAGCAACCCAATCTCCTACGAGCAGTACTTC
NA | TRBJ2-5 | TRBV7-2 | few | CASSLAGREETQYF | TGTGCCAGCAGCTTAGCGGGAAGGGAAGAGACCCAGTACTTC
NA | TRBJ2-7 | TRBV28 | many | CASRFEAGLSYEQYF | TGTGCCAGCAGATTCGAAGCGGGCCTCTCCTACGAGCAGTACTTC
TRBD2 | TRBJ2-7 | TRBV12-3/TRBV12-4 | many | CASSFQGTSGRSREQYF | TGTGCCAGCAGTTTCCAAGGGACTAGCGGGAGGTCCCGCGAGCAGTACTTC
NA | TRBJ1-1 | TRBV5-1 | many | CASSLWAGTNTEAFF | TGCGCCAGCAGCTTGTGGGCAGGGACGAACACTGAAGCTTTCTTT
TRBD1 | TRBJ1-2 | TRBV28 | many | CASRSRQGMFGYTF | TGTGCCAGCAGGTCGAGACAGGGGATGTTTGGCTACACCTTC
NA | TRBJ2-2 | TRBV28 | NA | CASTSQPGKLFF | TGTGCCAGCACCTCTCAACCGGGGAAGCTGTTTTTT
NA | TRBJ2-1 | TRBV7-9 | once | CASSQEGLAHNEQFF | TGTGCCAGCAGCCAAGAAGGGCTAGCCCACAATGAGCAGTTCTTC
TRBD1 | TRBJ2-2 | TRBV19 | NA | CASSNRQGAHTGELFF | TGTGCCAGTAGTAATCGACAGGGGGCGCACACCGGGGAGCTGTTTTTT
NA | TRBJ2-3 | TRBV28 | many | CASKRSQNTDTQYF | TGTGCCAGCAAACGTTCCCAGAACACAGATACGCAGTATTTT
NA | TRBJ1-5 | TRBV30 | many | CAWSTTPGGNQPQHF | TGTGCCTGGAGTACCACCCCTGGGGGCAATCAGCCCCAGCATTTT
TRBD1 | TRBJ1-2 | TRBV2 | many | CASSKLTGGNYGYTF | TGTGCCAGCAGCAAGTTGACAGGGGGTAACTATGGCTACACCTTC
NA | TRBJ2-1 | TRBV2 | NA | CASSWDGLNEQFF | TGTGCCAGCAGCTGGGACGGTCTGAATGAGCAGTTCTTC
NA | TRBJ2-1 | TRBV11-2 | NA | CASSLGTHPSNEQFF | TGTGCCAGCAGCCTCGGGACTCATCCCTCCAATGAGCAGTTCTTC